Below are 30 T cell receptor beta chains sequenced from a single sample in a study of blood T cell repertoires in COVID-19. The data were produced by immunoSEQ multiplex PCR, yet TCRdb's version contains in-frame clones alone and is incomplete. The sample shows about 80,000 clones, roughly 80% of them seen only once. The sequencing sample was made of peripheral blood. These TCRs come from a woman of 80 years or more with acute or convalescent COVID-19.

This clone was seen a handful of times. V and J are TRBV18 and TRBJ1-2; D unresolved. CDR3 length: 14 residues. V was pared by 2 bases and J by 6 bases, with 13 bases between. Germline V gene sequence: CDR1 KGHSH, CDR2 LQKENI. The CDR3 sequence: CASSPDRGGNGYTF. The CDR3 nucleotides are TGTGCCAGCTCACCAGATCGGGGAGGAAATGGCTACACCTTC. The variable domain in full, completed from reference TRBV18 and TRBJ1-2, reads NAGVMQNPRHLVRRRGQEARLRCSPMKGHSHVYWYRQLPEEGLKFMVYLQKENIIDESGMPKERFSAEFPKEGPSILRIQQVVRGDSAAYFCASSPDRGGNGYTFGSGTRLTVV.

The V and J genes are TRBV27 and TRBJ1-1, with 10 bases identical to TRBD1. V trimming: 6 bases; J trimming: 1 base; junction bases outside the gene matches: 8. The CDR3 extends over 16 amino acids. Per the germline V gene, CDR1 is MNHEY and CDR2 is SMNVEV (reference sequence). CDR3 nucleotides: TGTGCCAGCAGGCCCTGGGACAGGGGAGGGAACACTGAAGCTTTCTTT. Its translation: CASRPWDRGGNTEAFF.

The chain couples TRBV6-5 to TRBJ1-4; D gene unclear. V lost 6 bases, J lost 1 base, and 12 bases lay in between. The germline V gene encodes CDR1 MNHEY and CDR2 SVGAGI. This CDR3 contains 15 residues. The CDR3 is CASSRDMGTNEKLFF. Written as DNA, the CDR3 is TGTGCCAGCAGCCGGGATATGGGAACTAATGAAAAACTGTTTTTT.

The genes are TRBV19 and TRBJ1-5; TRBD1 agrees at 7 bases. CDR3 length: 15 residues. In germline, CDR1 is LNHDA, CDR2 SQIVND (reference sequence). J lost 3 bases, V lost 6 bases, and 8 bases had no gene match. CDR3 coding DNA: TGTGCCAGTAGAACACAGGGGAATGTCAATCAGCCCCAGCATTTT. Protein: CASRTQGNVNQPQHF.

The rearrangement uses TRBV19 and TRBJ2-3, with 12 bases matching TRBD2. The CDR3 is made up of 13 amino acids. V trimming: 11 bases; J trimming: 5 bases; junction bases outside the gene matches: 5. The germline V gene has CDR1 LNHDA and CDR2 SQIVND (reference sequence). This CDR3 reads CAGASGGGDTQYF. The CDR3 DNA is TGTGCCGGGGCTAGCGGGGGGGGAGATACGCAGTATTTT.

The chain couples TRBV6-2 or TRBV6-3 to TRBJ1-5, with D possibly TRBD1 on 6 matching bases. V was pared by 6 bases and J by 5 bases, with 14 bases between. CDR3 size: 14 residues. Looked up from germline, CDR1 is MNHEY and CDR2 is SVGEGT. The DNA of the CDR3 is TGTGCCAGCAGCGACCCCGGGGGGCATCAGCCCCAGCATTTT. This encodes CASSDPGGHQPQHF.

V and J are TRBV18 and TRBJ1-1; no firm D call. Deletions cut 2 bases from V and 4 bases from J, with 14 bases between. Germline V gene sequence: CDR1 KGHSH, CDR2 LQKENI. The CDR3 length is 15 residues. This CDR3 reads CASSPEGPRGTEAFF. The CDR3 DNA reads TGTGCCAGCTCACCAGAGGGCCCACGTGGCACTGAAGCTTTCTTT.

The chain employs TRBV1 and TRBJ2-3; TRBD2, the table's D call, was not compared with the DNA. TRBV1 is tagged as a pseudogene. The CDR3 runs 18 residues. CDR3 in amino acids: CTSSQQGTSGGATDTQYF. CDR3 nucleotide sequence: TGCACCAGCAGCCAACAAGGGACTAGCGGGGGGGCAACAGATACGCAGTATTTT.

This clone was recorded a few times. The chain combines TRBV10-2 with TRBJ1-4; D is uncertain. Germline values: CDR1 WSHSY, CDR2 SAAADI. This CDR3 spans 13 amino acids. Trimming left V 10 bases short and J 3 bases short, with 12 bases between. The CDR3 coding sequence is TGCGCCACCCTCCGAGGTGCTAATGAAAAACTGTTTTTT. Protein: CATLRGANEKLFF.

This rearrangement joins TRBV29-1 to TRBJ1-2; D remains unclear. CDR1 and CDR2 (germline): SQVTM, ANQGSEA. The V end lost 6 bases, the J end lost 3 bases, and 14 bases lay between the germline ends. The CDR3 spans 13 residues. The CDR3 DNA is TGCAGCGTCAGGTCGGAGGAGGACTATGGCTACACCTTC. It specifies CSVRSEEDYGYTF. The whole variable domain, remainder taken from reference TRBV29-1 and TRBJ1-2, is SAVISQKPSRDICQRGTSLTIQCQVDSQVTMMFWYRQQPGQSLTLIATANQGSEATYESGFVIDKFPISRPNLTFSTLTVSNMSPEDSSIYLCSVRSEEDYGYTFGSGTRLTVV.

This chain uses TRBV15 with TRBJ1-2; 12 bases fit TRBD1. Germline CDR1 reads LNHNV; CDR2 reads YYDKDF (reference sequence). J gave up 8 bases and V 4 bases, and 8 bases lay outside the gene matches. This CDR3 is 15 amino acids long. The CDR3 spells CATSIRGQGAGGYTF. CDR3 in DNA: TGTGCCACCAGCATCCGGGGACAGGGGGCGGGAGGCTACACCTTC.

This chain links TRBV2 with TRBJ1-5; the match to TRBD1 covers 8 bases. The CDR3 is 15 residues long. CDR1 is SNHLY and CDR2 is FYNNEI in the germline V gene. V lost 6 bases and J lost 4; bases outside the gene matches: 8. As DNA, the CDR3 is TGTGCCAGCAGAACCAGGACAGGGTTGAATCAGCCCCAGCATTTT. Translation gives CASRTRTGLNQPQHF.

V is TRBV19 and J is TRBJ1-2; TRBD1 agrees at 8 bases. The CDR3 consists of 15 residues. V shed 7 bases, J shed 4 bases, and the junction held 11 bases outside the gene matches. The germline V gene encodes CDR1 LNHDA and CDR2 SQIVND (reference sequence). CDR3 DNA sequence: TGTGCCAGTATCCCCGGGACAGGTCGCCCCTATGGCTACACCTTC. Its protein is CASIPGTGRPYGYTF.

The chain uses TRBV7-2 and TRBJ2-7; D not certain. CDR3 length: 12 residues. CDR1 is SGHTA and CDR2 is FQGNSA in the germline V gene. The ends were cut back, 5 bases at V and 0 bases at J, with 5 bases in the middle. This chain's CDR3 is CASSRNSYEQYF. The CDR3 coding sequence is TGTGCCAGCAGCCGTAACTCCTACGAGCAGTACTTC.

This chain joins TRBV19 and TRBJ1-2; possibly TRBD1 for D (5 bases). Germline-derived CDR1 and CDR2 are LNHDA and SQIVND (reference sequence). This CDR3 has 15 residues. The V and J ends lost 7 bases and 4 bases respectively, with 19 bases between them. Here the CDR3 reads CASTGDSPHSYGYTF. CDR3 DNA: TGTGCCAGTACCGGCGACAGCCCGCACAGCTATGGCTACACCTTC.

The J gene is TRBJ2-2, the V gene TRBV24-1; tentatively, D is TRBD1 (5 bases). The CDR3 spans 13 residues. The ends were cut back, 7 bases at V and 5 bases at J, with 10 bases in the middle. CDR1 KGHDR and CDR2 SFDVKD come from the germline V gene. The CDR3 loop is CATRGAETGELFF. CDR3 nucleotides: TGTGCCACCAGAGGGGCGGAAACCGGGGAGCTGTTTTTT.

J is TRBJ2-1 and V is TRBV5-1; 11 bases match TRBD2. Germline loops: CDR1 SGHRS, CDR2 YFSETQ. J was trimmed by 6 bases and V by 5 bases; bases with no gene match: 7. This CDR3 spans 15 amino acids. CDR3 residues: CASSLTSGGPNEQFF. CDR3 coding DNA: TGCGCCAGCAGTCTAACTAGCGGGGGTCCCAATGAGCAGTTCTTC.

J is TRBJ1-3 and V is TRBV4-1; D possibly corresponds to TRBD1 (5 bases). The CDR3 is made up of 16 amino acids. Trimming took 0 bases from V and 4 from J, leaving 13 bases between them. Germline V gene lookup returns CDR1 MGHRA and CDR2 YSYEKL. The CDR3 DNA follows: TGCGCCAGCAGCCAAGAGACAGTACTGAAGGGAAACACCATATATTTT. Encoded protein: CASSQETVLKGNTIYF.

The rearrangement links TRBV19 to TRBJ2-1; the D gene is possibly TRBD1 (9 bases). V was shortened by 5 bases and J by 4 bases, with 24 bases between the two germline ends. Germline V gene sequence: CDR1 LNHDA, CDR2 SQIVND (reference sequence). This CDR3 is built from 18 residues. CDR3 region: CASSPGRGGQGGYNEQFF. CDR3 DNA: TGTGCCAGTAGTCCAGGTCGGGGGGGACAGGGCGGATACAATGAGCAGTTCTTC. Using reference TRBV19 and TRBJ2-1 for the parts outside the CDR3, the full variable domain is DGGITQSPKYLFRKEGQNVTLSCEQNLNHDAMYWYRQDPGQGLRLIYYSQIVNDFQKGDIAEGYSVSREKKESFPLTVTSAQKNPTAFYLCASSPGRGGQGGYNEQFFGPGTRLTVL.

This clone was counted only a few times. This chain connects TRBV3-1 (or the pseudogene TRBV3-2) to TRBJ2-3; 11 nucleotides align to TRBD2. V shed 3 bases and J 1 base; nucleotides not matched to a gene: 3. The germline gives CDR1 LGHDT, CDR2 YNNKEL (reference sequence). This CDR3 has 16 amino acids. CDR3 DNA: TGTGCCAGCAGCCAGCGGGGACTAGCGGGCACAGATACGCAGTATTTT. Amino acids: CASSQRGLAGTDTQYF.

The V call is TRBV25-1, the J call TRBJ1-2; TRBD1 agrees at 8 bases. From germline, CDR1 is MGHDK and CDR2 SYGVNS. This CDR3 spans 15 amino acids. Unmatched junction bases numbered 8, after V lost 4 bases and J lost 4 bases. CDR3 DNA: TGTGCCAGCAGTGCCCCCGGGACAGGAGCCTATGGCTACACCTTC. The encoded protein is CASSAPGTGAYGYTF.

This clone was seen a single time. The chain has TRBV6-2 or TRBV6-3 and TRBJ1-2, with D perhaps matching TRBD1 (5 bases). This CDR3 is 14 amino acids long. Germline values: CDR1 MNHEY, CDR2 SVGEGT. The germline V and J ends were trimmed by 6 bases and 2 bases, with 13 bases remaining between them. CDR3 sequence reads: CASSLPGLNYGYTF. The CDR3 nucleotides are TGTGCCAGCAGCCTACCGGGACTAAACTATGGCTACACCTTC.

This clone was observed a handful of times. This chain links TRBV4-2 with TRBJ1-4, with D unresolved. V lost 1 base and J lost 7, with 10 bases in between. The CDR3 totals 14 residues. Germline-derived CDR1 and CDR2 are LGHNA and YNFKEQ. The CDR3 protein is CASSQGGVGEKLFF. CDR3 nucleotides: TGTGCCAGCAGCCAAGGCGGGGTGGGTGAAAAACTGTTTTTT.

The chain links TRBV13 to TRBJ2-3; D ambiguous. CDR1 is PRHDT, CDR2 FYEKMQ, per germline (reference sequence). Trimming removed 3 bases at V and 14 bases at J, with 15 bases between. The CDR3 has 12 amino acids. CDR3 protein: CASSLTRQGRYF. DNA of the CDR3: TGTGCCAGCAGCTTGACCAGGCAAGGCAGGTATTTT.

The chain uses TRBV27 and TRBJ1-2; D remains unclear. CDR3 length: 15 residues. Looked up from germline, CDR1 is MNHEY and CDR2 is SMNVEV (reference sequence). The germline V and J ends were trimmed by 5 bases and 0 bases, with 13 bases remaining between them. This CDR3 is CASSGRGVANYGYTF. The CDR3 DNA is TGTGCCAGCAGTGGTCGCGGAGTAGCTAACTATGGCTACACCTTC.

The genes are TRBV27 and TRBJ1-5; D possibly corresponds to TRBD1 (5 bases). There are 14 residues in the CDR3. Per the germline V gene, CDR1 is MNHEY and CDR2 is SMNVEV (reference sequence). V was shortened by 5 bases and J by 5 bases, with 13 bases between the two germline ends. The CDR3, as DNA: TGTGCCAGCAGTCCCCTCGGGGGGGATCAGCCCCAGCATTTT. Encoded protein: CASSPLGGDQPQHF.

V usage is TRBV18 and J usage is TRBJ2-1, with D perhaps TRBD1 (7 bases). V was clipped by 2 bases and J by 5 bases, with 16 bases between them. The CDR3 spans 16 residues. Germline V gene lookup returns CDR1 KGHSH and CDR2 LQKENI. CDR3 nucleotide sequence: TGTGCCAGCTCACCAAGGGGGCCAGGGACTGACAATGAGCAGTTCTTC. Encoded protein: CASSPRGPGTDNEQFF.

The chain has TRBV7-9 and TRBJ2-4; no definite D call. Germline V lookup: CDR1 SEHNR, CDR2 FQNEAQ (reference sequence). Trimming took 5 bases from V and 6 from J, leaving 5 bases between them. The CDR3 has 11 amino acids. CDR3 nucleotides: TGTGCCAGCAGCCCGGGAAACATTCAGTACTTC. This gives the protein CASSPGNIQYF.

The rearrangement uses TRBV4-1 and TRBJ2-5, with 12 bases aligning to TRBD1. This CDR3 is 15 amino acids long. The V gene end was trimmed by 8 bases and the J gene end by 4 bases; junction bases not matched to a gene: 8. Germline lookup yields CDR1 MGHRA and CDR2 YSYEKL. CDR3 bases: TGCGCCAGCGGGGACAGGGGGCAGTTGAGAGAGACCCAGTACTTC. Encoded protein: CASGDRGQLRETQYF.

This clone occurred a few times. V usage is TRBV28 and J usage is TRBJ1-1; D is ambiguous. The CDR3 loop spans 15 amino acids. V was cut by 3 bases and J by 4 bases, with 15 bases left in between. Germline CDR1 is MDHEN and CDR2 is SYDVKM. The DNA for the CDR3 is TGTGCCAGCAGTTTGTGGGTAATCGAGGGCACTGAAGCTTTCTTT. As protein: CASSLWVIEGTEAFF.